This T cell receptor beta chain came from a study of cytomegalovirus exposure and HLA in healthy donors. Germline V gene lookup returns CDR1 MNHEY and CDR2 SMNVEV (reference sequence). V dropped 1 base and J dropped 4; count of bases not matched to a gene: 6. There are 16 residues in the CDR3. 13 Jbeta primers and 60 Vbeta primers were used for the PCR. Profiled with immunoSEQ multiplex PCR; TCRdb holds only in-frame clones, not every one. The sample holds approximately 110,000 clones; about 16% are singletons and the top ten take 1.5% to 2%. This clonotype was sampled from a woman younger than 30 in good health and CMV-seronegative. The chain recombines TRBV27 with TRBJ2-3; TRBD2 aligns across 9 bases. Sequenced material: PBMCs. The chain's CDR3 is CASSLFSSGGPDTQYF. Here the CDR3 DNA reads TGTGCCAGCAGTTTATTCTCCAGCGGGGGGCCAGATACGCAGTATTTT.